What follows are 21 T cell receptor beta chains derived from one specimen sequenced in a study of OX40 agonist ivuxolimab in advanced cancers. Method: immunoSEQ multiplex PCR; TCRdb's copy keeps in-frame clones and lacks some. The top ten clones hold 9% to 10% of a sample with approximately 82,000 clones, about 90% of them seen once. Sequencing was performed on CD4+ or CD8+ T cells sorted from blood, taken in a trial of the OX40 agonist ivuxolimab. The receptors here all came from an adult with an advanced solid tumor such as melanoma, head and neck, liver or kidney cancer.

This CDR3 is CASSVDRRAAQHF. CDR3 coding DNA: TGTGCCAGCAGTGTAGACAGGCGCGCGGCCCAGCATTTT. The gene calls are TRBV2 and TRBJ1-5; a weak D match, TRBD1 (6 bases). V lost 4 bases and J 11 bases, leaving 15 bases between the germline ends. Germline CDR1 is SNHLY and CDR2 is FYNNEI. The CDR3 runs to 13 residues.

The CDR3 here is CASSYVTGGNQPQHF. CDR3 in DNA: TGTGCCAGCAGTTACGTGACAGGTGGGAATCAGCCCCAGCATTTT. This sequence joins TRBV6-6 and TRBJ1-5; a weak D match, TRBD1 (6 bases). V lost 2 bases to trimming and J lost 4 bases, with 12 bases between them. This CDR3 is built from 15 residues. Looked up from germline, CDR1 is MNHNY and CDR2 is SVGAGI (reference sequence).

The chain carries TRBV28 and TRBJ2-1; 12 nucleotides line up with TRBD2. Per the germline V gene, CDR1 is MDHEN and CDR2 is SYDVKM. V lost 4 bases, J lost 8 bases, and 6 bases stayed unmatched. This CDR3 has 15 residues. DNA for the CDR3: TGTGCCAGCAGTTCCCTAGCGGGGGGGTTCGATGAGCAGTTCTTC. Encoded protein: CASSSLAGGFDEQFF.

In this sample, this clone turned up once. The chain recombines TRBV2 with TRBJ2-5; 8 bases line up with TRBD1. This CDR3 spans 14 amino acids. Germline V lookup: CDR1 SNHLY, CDR2 FYNNEI. The V and J ends lost 7 bases and 13 bases, in that order; junction bases with no gene match: 17. The CDR3 DNA reads as TGTGCCAGCACCGACAGGGGTTTTATTTTACGACCGTACTTC. Residues: CASTDRGFILRPYF.

This chain links TRBV10-3 with TRBJ2-3; D might be TRBD2 (6 bases). The CDR3 has 12 amino acids. From germline, CDR1 is ENHRY and CDR2 SYGVKD. Trimming pared 11 bases from V and 1 base from J, leaving 10 bases between. The CDR3 DNA is TGTGCCCGCGGGGATGGCACAGATACGCAGTATTTT. Protein: CARGDGTDTQYF.

CDR3 nucleotide sequence: TGTGCCAGCAGCTTTTTCGAGTCATCCTACAATGAGCAGTTCTTC. Residues: CASSFFESSYNEQFF. V and J are TRBV7-9 and TRBJ2-1; D unclear. Germline CDR1 reads SEHNR; CDR2 reads FQNEAQ (reference sequence). Trimming took 3 bases from V and 1 from J, leaving 10 bases between them. This CDR3 comprises 15 residues. Supplemented by reference TRBV7-9 and TRBJ2-1, the full variable domain reads DTGVSQNPRHKITKRGQNVTFRCDPISEHNRLYWYRQTLGQGPEFLTYFQNEAQLEKSRLLSDRFSAERPKGSFSTLEIQRTEQGDSAMYLCASSFFESSYNEQFFGPGTRLTVL.

This clone was picked up one time. The chain recombines TRBV6-6 with TRBJ1-4; 7 nucleotides align to TRBD1. Per germline, CDR1 MNHNY and CDR2 SVGAGI (reference sequence). The trim removed 4 bases at V and 7 bases at J, leaving 12 bases unmatched. The CDR3 is made up of 16 amino acids. CDR3 coding DNA: TGTGCCAGCAGTTCTCACAGGGGTGAAGTACGTGAAAAACTGTTTTTT. Translating it yields CASSSHRGEVREKLFF.

The rearrangement joins TRBV28 to TRBJ1-1; 7 bases map to TRBD1. Trimming at V came to 5 bases and at J to 2 bases, leaving 8 bases not matched to a gene. This CDR3 is 15 amino acids long. Germline values: CDR1 MDHEN, CDR2 SYDVKM. The CDR3 DNA is TGTGCCAGCAGTAAAACCGGGACAGCTAACACTGAAGCTTTCTTT. This codes for CASSKTGTANTEAFF.

This clone appeared a single time. This chain joins TRBV28 and TRBJ2-3; TRBD1 is a possible D gene (5 bases). The CDR3 has 15 residues. Per germline, CDR1 MDHEN and CDR2 SYDVKM. Trimming took off 4 bases at V and 5 bases at J, with 16 bases between the two ends. The CDR3 loop is CASSSAAQGLDTQYF. CDR3 bases: TGTGCCAGCAGTTCCGCAGCCCAGGGTTTAGATACGCAGTATTTT.

The chain carries TRBV2 and TRBJ2-2; weak D call: TRBD1 (5 bases). V was shortened by 2 bases and J by 3 bases, with 10 bases between the two germline ends. Per germline, CDR1 SNHLY and CDR2 FYNNEI. The CDR3 runs to 15 residues. CDR3 bases: TGTGCCAGCAGTGAATACAGGTCGGACACCGGGGAGCTGTTTTTT. Translating gives CASSEYRSDTGELFF.

The chain has TRBV5-1 and TRBJ2-3; D not certain. Trimming removed 3 bases from V and 3 bases from J, with 11 bases in between. Looked up from germline, CDR1 is SGHRS and CDR2 is YFSETQ. The CDR3 totals 14 residues. CDR3 in amino acids: CASSSSLLTDTQYF. CDR3 nucleotides: TGCGCCAGCAGCTCATCTTTACTAACAGATACGCAGTATTTT.

The CDR3 spells CASSLGLVGYNEQFF. CDR3 in DNA: TGTGCCAGCAGTTTGGGGCTAGTGGGGTACAATGAGCAGTTCTTC. V usage is TRBV27 and J usage is TRBJ2-1; D might be TRBD1 (5 bases). Germline CDR1 reads MNHEY; CDR2 reads SMNVEV (reference sequence). CDR3 length: 15 amino acids. Trimming shortened V by 3 bases and J by 4 bases, and 13 bases separated the two germline ends.

The V gene is TRBV5-1, the J gene TRBJ2-1; a possible D gene is TRBD1 (5 bases). The CDR3 consists of 14 residues. V was shortened by 0 bases and J by 9 bases, with 13 bases between the two germline ends. Germline CDR1 reads SGHRS; CDR2 reads YFSETQ. The CDR3 loop reads CASSLAVQGTEQFF. The CDR3 bases are TGCGCCAGCAGCTTGGCCGTCCAGGGTACTGAGCAGTTCTTC.

This chain uses TRBV5-1 with TRBJ1-1; maybe TRBD1 (5 bases). With 2 bases removed from V and 0 bases from J, the gap between germline ends came to 8 bases. The CDR3 is made up of 14 amino acids. Germline V lookup: CDR1 SGHRS, CDR2 YFSETQ. CDR3 nucleotides: TGCGCCAGCAGCTTCACAGGAATGAACACTGAAGCTTTCTTT. This translates into CASSFTGMNTEAFF.

V and J are TRBV4-1 and TRBJ2-7, with D perhaps matching TRBD1 or TRBD2 (6 bases each). Between the trimmed V and J ends, which lost 4 bases and 6 bases, there was a span of 13 bases. CDR1 and CDR2 from the germline V gene are MGHRA and YSYEKL. The CDR3 has 13 residues. The CDR3 protein is CASSRLQGGEQYF. CDR3 sequence (DNA): TGCGCCAGCAGCCGTCTACAGGGAGGCGAGCAGTACTTC.

The chain recombines TRBV5-5 with TRBJ2-2, with 11 nucleotides matching TRBD2. V gave up 4 bases and J gave up 4 bases; unmatched junction bases: 3. Germline assignment: CDR1 SGHKS and CDR2 YYEKEE (reference sequence). CDR3 length: 15 residues. CDR3 region: CASSHSGRVTGELFF. The DNA of the CDR3 is TGTGCCAGCAGCCATAGCGGGAGGGTCACCGGGGAGCTGTTTTTT.

The genes are TRBV7-9 and TRBJ1-1; no firm D call. CDR1 SEHNR and CDR2 FQNEAQ come from the germline V gene (reference sequence). CDR3 size: 15 residues. The germline V and J ends were trimmed by 1 base and 0 bases, with 9 bases remaining between them. Here the CDR3 reads CASSLGGSMNTEAFF. CDR3 in DNA: TGTGCCAGCAGCTTAGGAGGCAGCATGAACACTGAAGCTTTCTTT.

This clone was counted once. The V and J genes are TRBV7-9 and TRBJ1-4; TRBD1 agrees at 7 bases. The V and J ends lost 2 bases and 2 bases, in that order; junction bases with no gene match: 5. CDR3 size: 16 residues. The germline V gene has CDR1 SEHNR and CDR2 FQNEAQ (reference sequence). CDR3 sequence (DNA): TGTGCCAGCAGCTTAACTTCAGGGGGGACTAATGAAAAACTGTTTTTT. Translating it yields CASSLTSGGTNEKLFF.

This sequence joins TRBV6-5 and TRBJ2-7, with D tentatively TRBD1 or TRBD2 (5 bases each). The CDR3 is 14 residues long. In germline, CDR1 is MNHEY, CDR2 SVGAGI. Trimming pared 2 bases from V and 2 bases from J, leaving 10 bases between. CDR3 DNA: TGTGCCAGCAGTTACGGGCCGGGACCCTACGAGCAGTACTTC. It translates to CASSYGPGPYEQYF.

The CDR3 loop reads CASSDDRGYTF. As DNA, the CDR3 is TGTGCCAGCAGTGACGACCGTGGCTACACCTTC. This chain links TRBV6-1 with TRBJ1-2; no firm D call. Germline V gene lookup returns CDR1 MNHNS and CDR2 SASEGT. The CDR3 runs 11 residues. V dropped 3 bases and J dropped 7 bases, with 6 bases sitting between them.

The chain employs TRBV2 and TRBJ2-7, with TRBD1 as a possible D gene (6 bases). There are 13 residues in the CDR3. From germline, CDR1 is SNHLY and CDR2 FYNNEI. Deletions cut 5 bases from V and 6 bases from J, with 14 bases between. The CDR3 bases are TGTGCCAGCAGTCTTACAGGGAGCTCCGAGCAGTACTTC. Translated, it gives CASSLTGSSEQYF.